Below, 7 T cell receptor beta chains from the same sample are listed, as sequenced in a study of blood T cell repertoires in COVID-19. Using immunoSEQ multiplex PCR, the repertoire was profiled, and TCRdb retains in-frame clones only, with some absent. The sample holds more than 120,000 clones; under 90% are singletons and the top ten take 3% to 4.5%. What was sequenced was PBMCs or T cells enriched from blood (not recorded which). The source of these receptors is a man aged 45 to 65 in a cohort exposed to, infected with or recovered from COVID-19 (not recorded which).

V and J are TRBV21-1 and TRBJ1-6. TRBV21-1 is marked as a pseudogene. The length of the CDR3 is 16 residues. The CDR3 sequence is CASSNPGGGINSPLHF. The CDR3 coding sequence is TGTGCCAGCAGCAACCCTGGGGGAGGGATTAATTCACCCCTCCACTTT.

This clone was seen more than once but under ten times. The chain couples TRBV28 to TRBJ1-4, with D unresolved. The germline gives CDR1 MDHEN, CDR2 SYDVKM. The V and J ends lost 1 base and 0 bases respectively, with 6 bases between them. CDR3 length: 15 residues. The CDR3 reads CASSLSQATNEKLFF. DNA of the CDR3: TGTGCCAGCAGTTTATCGCAGGCAACTAATGAAAAACTGTTTTTT.

This chain uses TRBV28 with TRBJ1-1, with 7 bases fitting TRBD1. The CDR3 is made up of 12 amino acids. CDR1 and CDR2 (germline): MDHEN, SYDVKM. V gave up 4 bases and J gave up 10 bases; unmatched junction bases: 6. This chain's CDR3 is CASSWTGITAFF. DNA of the CDR3: TGTGCCAGCAGTTGGACAGGTATTACAGCTTTCTTT.

The V and J genes are TRBV10-3 and TRBJ2-5; 7 bases agree with TRBD2. Germline V gene sequence: CDR1 ENHRY, CDR2 SYGVKD. The V segment lost 4 bases and the J segment 1 base; nucleotides outside the gene matches: 3. There are 14 residues in the CDR3. The CDR3: CAISVLAGQETQYF. The CDR3 coding sequence is TGTGCCATCAGTGTCTTAGCGGGCCAAGAGACCCAGTACTTC.

V is TRBV9 and J is TRBJ1-2; the D gene is possibly TRBD1 (5 bases). Trimming removed 0 bases from V and 4 bases from J, with 10 bases in between. The CDR3 is 14 residues long. CDR1 and CDR2 from the germline V gene are SGDLS and YYNGEE. CDR3 protein: CASSVGRGSYGYTF. For the CDR3, the DNA is TGTGCCAGCAGCGTAGGGCGGGGGAGCTATGGCTACACCTTC.

The chain is built from TRBV9 and TRBJ2-3; 12 bases map to TRBD2. With V trimmed by 3 bases and J by 5 bases, 4 bases remained unmatched. Germline-derived CDR1 and CDR2 are SGDLS and YYNGEE. The CDR3 has 15 amino acids. CDR3 residues: CASSESSGRGDTQYF. The CDR3 nucleotides read TGTGCCAGCAGCGAGTCTAGCGGGAGGGGAGATACGCAGTATTTT.

CDR3 nucleotide sequence: TGTGCCAGCAGTTTAATTCTCCCCGAGCAGTACTTC. This gives the protein CASSLILPEQYF. The genes are TRBV12-3 or TRBV12-4 and TRBJ2-7; D gene uncertain. The CDR3 is 12 amino acids. The V gene lost 2 bases and the J gene lost 6 bases, with 8 bases spanning the gap.